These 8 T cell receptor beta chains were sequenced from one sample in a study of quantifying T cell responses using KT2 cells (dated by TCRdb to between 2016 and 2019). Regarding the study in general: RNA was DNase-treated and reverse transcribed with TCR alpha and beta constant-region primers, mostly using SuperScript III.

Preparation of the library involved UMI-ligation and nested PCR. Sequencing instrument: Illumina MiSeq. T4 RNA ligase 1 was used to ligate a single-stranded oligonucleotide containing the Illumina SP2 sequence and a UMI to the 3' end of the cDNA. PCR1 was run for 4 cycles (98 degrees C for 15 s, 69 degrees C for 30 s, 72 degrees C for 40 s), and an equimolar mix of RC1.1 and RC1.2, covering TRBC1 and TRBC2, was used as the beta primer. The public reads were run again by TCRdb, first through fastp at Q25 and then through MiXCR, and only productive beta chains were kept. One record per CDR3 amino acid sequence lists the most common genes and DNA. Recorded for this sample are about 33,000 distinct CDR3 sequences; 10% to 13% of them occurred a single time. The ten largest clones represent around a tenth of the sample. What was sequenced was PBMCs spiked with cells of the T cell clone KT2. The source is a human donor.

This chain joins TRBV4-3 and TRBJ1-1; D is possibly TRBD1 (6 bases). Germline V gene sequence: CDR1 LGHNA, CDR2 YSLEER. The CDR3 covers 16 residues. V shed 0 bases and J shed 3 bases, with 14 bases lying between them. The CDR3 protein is CASSQEWGRSDTEAFF. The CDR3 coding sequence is TGCGCCAGCAGCCAAGAGTGGGGGCGCAGTGACACTGAAGCTTTCTTT.

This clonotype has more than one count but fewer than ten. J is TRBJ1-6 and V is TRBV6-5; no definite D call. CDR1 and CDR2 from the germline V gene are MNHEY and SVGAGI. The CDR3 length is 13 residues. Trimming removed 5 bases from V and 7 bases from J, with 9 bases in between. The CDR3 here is CASSRLGNSPLHF. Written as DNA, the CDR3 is TGTGCCAGCAGTCGCCTGGGCAATTCACCCCTCCACTTT.

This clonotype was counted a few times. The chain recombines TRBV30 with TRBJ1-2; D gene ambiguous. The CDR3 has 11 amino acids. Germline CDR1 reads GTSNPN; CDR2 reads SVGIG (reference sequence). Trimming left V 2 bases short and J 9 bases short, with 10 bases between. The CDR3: CAWSSEGSYTF. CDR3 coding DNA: TGTGCCTGGAGTTCGGAGGGAAGCTACACCTTC.

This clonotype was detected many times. The CDR3 here is CASGLVRTGLRVTDTQYF. In DNA, the CDR3 is TGTGCTAGTGGTTTGGTCCGGACAGGGCTCAGGGTAACAGATACGCAGTATTTT. This rearrangement joins TRBV12-5 to TRBJ2-3; 8 positions agree with TRBD1. Per germline, CDR1 LGHNT and CDR2 FRNRAP. This CDR3 comprises 18 residues. V was clipped by 0 bases and J by 3 bases; unmatched bases: 11.

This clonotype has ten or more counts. CDR3 in amino acids: CASSQGPASTEAFF. The DNA for the CDR3 is TGCGCCAGCAGCCAAGGGCCGGCGTCCACTGAAGCTTTCTTT. The gene calls are TRBV4-3 and TRBJ1-1; D gene unclear. Germline V lookup: CDR1 LGHNA, CDR2 YSLEER. This CDR3 has 14 amino acids. Between the trimmed V and J ends, which lost 1 base and 4 bases, there was a span of 10 bases.

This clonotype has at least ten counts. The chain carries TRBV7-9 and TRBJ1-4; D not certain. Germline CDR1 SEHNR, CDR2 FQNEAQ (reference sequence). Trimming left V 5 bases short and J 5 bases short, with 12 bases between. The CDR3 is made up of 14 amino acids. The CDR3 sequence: CASSPRVPNEKLFF. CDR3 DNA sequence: TGTGCCAGCAGCCCCCGGGTTCCGAATGAAAAACTGTTTTTT.

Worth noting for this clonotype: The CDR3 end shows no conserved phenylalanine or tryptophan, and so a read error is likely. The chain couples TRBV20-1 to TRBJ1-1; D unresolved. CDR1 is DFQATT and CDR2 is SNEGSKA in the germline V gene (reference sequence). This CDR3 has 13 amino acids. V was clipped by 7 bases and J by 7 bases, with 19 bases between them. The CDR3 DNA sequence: TGCAGTGTCGGCAGGCAGTTTATCGGTGAAGCTTTCTCT. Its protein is CSVGRQFIGEAFS.

The CDR3 loop is CASSRGAVNTDTQYF. The CDR3 DNA is TGTGCCAGCAGCCGAGGGGCAGTGAACACAGATACGCAGTATTTT. This rearrangement joins TRBV7-2 to TRBJ2-3; D is possibly TRBD1 or TRBD2 (5 bases each). This CDR3 has 15 amino acids. Trimming removed 5 bases from V and 2 bases from J, with 14 bases in between. Germline CDR1 is SGHTA and CDR2 is FQGNSA.